This T cell receptor (beta chain) was obtained from a study of vaccination effects on CD4 cells after COVID-19. In the study overall: Median timing of post-vaccine samples was 72 days after the second dose.

As to this clone: The antigen is unknown.

Antigen-specific CD4+ T cells were first expanded with viral peptide pools by the ViraFEST assay and only then sequenced. Culture lasted 10 days before CD4+ T cell isolation. Either the BNT162b2 or mRNA-1273 vaccine was given to participants in two doses. Each culture had half its medium swapped for IL-2 medium on days 3 and 7. In germline, CDR1 is SGHNT, CDR2 YYREEE (reference sequence). This CDR3 contains 17 residues. The junction had 19 bases not matched to a gene; V was cut back by 4 bases and J by 7 bases. The data were produced by immunoSEQ multiplex PCR, yet TCRdb's version contains in-frame clones alone and is incomplete. The table includes more than 20,000 clones, 73% detected once.

Sequenced here: CD4+ T cells from PBMCs cultured with SARS-CoV-2 spike peptides, sampled after COVID-19 vaccination. J is TRBJ1-1 and V is TRBV5-4, with TRBD1 matching 7 bases. This TCR was sampled from a human donor who received a COVID-19 vaccine. The CDR3 DNA reads as TGTGCCAGCAGCCCGGGAACAGGGGCCACATGGTCCGGTGAAGCTTTCTTT. This encodes CASSPGTGATWSGEAFF.